Following are 27 T cell receptor beta chains from one sample sequenced in a study of pediatric ulcerative colitis. Measured with immunoSEQ multiplex PCR; TCRdb has only the in-frame clones, and not every one. The sample consists of about 64,000 clones, about 90% of them appearing once. Sequencing was carried out using blood. The receptors were sampled from a boy between 10 and 17 years old with severe ulcerative colitis.

The rearrangement links TRBV6-1 to TRBJ2-7, with D uncertain. CDR1 MNHNS and CDR2 SASEGT come from the germline V gene. CDR3 length: 14 amino acids. V lost 6 bases to trimming and J lost 0 bases, with 12 bases between them. The CDR3: CASRTGPSSYEQYF. The CDR3 nucleotides are TGTGCCAGCAGAACTGGCCCCAGCTCCTACGAGCAGTACTTC.

This chain connects TRBV9 to TRBJ2-1, with D maybe TRBD2 (5 bases). With 4 bases removed from V and 0 bases from J, the gap between germline ends came to 14 bases. Germline CDR1 reads SGDLS; CDR2 reads YYNGEE. There are 16 residues in the CDR3. CDR3 bases: TGTGCCAGCAGCCCTCCCGGACTTAACTCCTACAATGAGCAGTTCTTC. Translation gives CASSPPGLNSYNEQFF. The full variable domain, rest sourced from reference TRBV9 and TRBJ2-1, is DSGVTQTPKHLITATGQRVTLRCSPRSGDLSVYWYQQSLDQGLQFLIQYYNGEERAKGNILERFSAQQFPDLHSELNLSSLELGDSALYFCASSPPGLNSYNEQFFGPGTRLTVL.

This clone was counted a single time. The chain recombines TRBV6-1 with TRBJ1-5; no clear D. V was shortened by 1 base and J by 2 bases, with 9 bases between the two germline ends. Germline V gives CDR1 MNHNS, CDR2 SASEGT. The CDR3 sequence is 15 residues long. CDR3 in amino acids: CASSEGTLGNQPQHF. In nucleotides, the CDR3 is TGTGCCAGCAGTGAAGGGACGCTGGGCAATCAGCCCCAGCATTTT.

CDR3: CASSLSRSQYEQYF. As DNA, the CDR3 is TGTGCCAGCAGCTTGTCTAGGAGCCAGTACGAGCAGTACTTC. The chain carries TRBV11-2 and TRBJ2-7; D ambiguous. Germline V lookup: CDR1 SGHAT, CDR2 FQNNGV. This CDR3 is built from 14 residues. Trimming removed 3 bases from V and 4 bases from J, with 13 bases in between.

The chain has TRBV30 and TRBJ2-1; 12 bases line up with TRBD2. V lost 0 bases to trimming and J lost 0 bases; unmatched junction nucleotides: 6. The CDR3 length is 18 residues. Germline V gene data show CDR1 as GTSNPN and CDR2 as SVGIG (reference sequence). The CDR3 region is CAWSVLAGGTGSYNEQFF. The CDR3 coding sequence is TGTGCCTGGAGTGTCCTAGCGGGAGGGACGGGCTCCTACAATGAGCAGTTCTTC. Full variable domain (rest looked up from reference TRBV30 and TRBJ2-1): SQTIHQWPATLVQPVGSPLSLECTVEGTSNPNLYWYRQAAGRGLQLLFYSVGIGQISSEVPQNLSASRPQDRQFILSSKKLLLSDSGFYLCAWSVLAGGTGSYNEQFFGPGTRLTVL.

This CDR3 is CASSLGGSGRGEQYF. The DNA of the CDR3 is TGTGCCAGCAGCTTAGGTGGTAGCGGGAGGGGAGAGCAGTACTTC. V and J are TRBV13 and TRBJ2-7, with 11 bases matching TRBD2. Per germline, CDR1 PRHDT and CDR2 FYEKMQ (reference sequence). V lost 0 bases and J lost 7; bases outside the gene matches: 5. The CDR3 is 15 residues long.

The V gene is TRBV11-2, the J gene TRBJ1-1; D might be TRBD1 (6 bases). Germline loops: CDR1 SGHAT, CDR2 FQNNGV. Trimming cost V 8 bases and J 5 bases, with 18 bases left between them. The CDR3 is made up of 14 amino acids. The CDR3, as DNA: TGTGCCAGCCGTGCGGGGGGCCCGGGGACTGAAGCTTTCTTT. Translation: CASRAGGPGTEAFF.

The chain recombines TRBV7-9 with TRBJ2-1; no definite D call. The V gene's germline CDR1 is SEHNR and CDR2 FQNEAQ (reference sequence). The CDR3 extends over 16 amino acids. Trimming removed 5 bases from V and 9 bases from J, with 23 bases in between. This chain's CDR3 is CASSRESGSNVGEQFF. Written as DNA, the CDR3 is TGTGCCAGCAGCCGCGAATCAGGATCAAACGTAGGTGAGCAGTTCTTC.

The V and J genes are TRBV9 and TRBJ2-1, with TRBD2 as a possible D gene (6 bases). The CDR3 runs to 15 residues. Trimming left V 2 bases short and J 2 bases short, with 11 bases between. The germline CDR1 and CDR2 sequences are SGDLS and YYNGEE. In DNA, the CDR3 is TGTGCCAGCAGCGTGGACGGGAGAGCCTACAATGAGCAGTTCTTC. It yields the protein CASSVDGRAYNEQFF.

The chain carries TRBV29-1 and TRBJ1-1, with D maybe TRBD1 (5 bases). Germline CDR1 is SQVTM and CDR2 is ANQGSEA. V was cut by 4 bases and J by 0 bases, with 21 bases left in between. The CDR3 covers 17 residues. This CDR3 is CSVAGAGGFFMNTEAFF. The CDR3 region has the DNA TGCAGCGTTGCCGGTGCGGGGGGATTCTTCATGAACACTGAAGCTTTCTTT.

This chain connects TRBV6-1 to TRBJ1-5; D ambiguous. Germline V gene data show CDR1 as MNHNS and CDR2 as SASEGT. The V and J ends lost 0 bases and 9 bases respectively, with 12 bases between them. The CDR3 covers 14 residues. The CDR3 DNA is TGTGCCAGCAGTGAAGCGACACCTGTGGGGCCCCAGCATTTT. It specifies CASSEATPVGPQHF.

This clone was counted between two and nine times. The gene calls are TRBV4-1 and TRBJ1-5; D possibly corresponds to TRBD1 (5 bases). From germline, CDR1 is MGHRA and CDR2 YSYEKL. This CDR3 contains 13 residues. With 1 base removed from V and 9 bases from J, the gap between germline ends came to 10 bases. CDR3 residues: CASSQVAGGPQHF. The CDR3 bases are TGCGCCAGCAGCCAAGTCGCTGGGGGGCCCCAGCATTTT.

For the CDR3, the DNA is TGTGCCAGCTCACCATCCCCGGGGACGAGTGGCTACACCTTC. This gives the protein CASSPSPGTSGYTF. This chain links TRBV18 with TRBJ1-2; D possibly corresponds to TRBD1 (5 bases). In germline, CDR1 is KGHSH, CDR2 LQKENI. This CDR3 spans 14 amino acids. V lost 2 bases and J lost 7, with 14 bases in between.

The J gene is TRBJ2-1, the V gene TRBV10-3, with D possibly being TRBD1 (5 bases). V gave up 10 bases and J gave up 2 bases, with 12 bases separating them. Germline CDR1 and CDR2: ENHRY and SYGVKD. The CDR3 is 13 residues long. CDR3 sequence: CATEDIPYNEQFF. The CDR3 DNA follows: TGTGCCACCGAGGACATCCCCTACAATGAGCAGTTCTTC.

V gene TRBV4-2 combines with J gene TRBJ2-3; no clear D gene. This CDR3 comprises 13 residues. Germline assignment: CDR1 LGHNA and CDR2 YNFKEQ. V gave up 3 bases and J gave up 6 bases, with 10 bases separating them. The CDR3 DNA is TGTGCCAGCAGCCAGGTAGACACGGATACGCAGTATTTT. As protein: CASSQVDTDTQYF.

This clone was recorded only once. The chain carries TRBV4-1 and TRBJ2-7, with 9 bases matching TRBD2. The CDR3 contains 16 residues. Germline CDR1 MGHRA, CDR2 YSYEKL. With V trimmed by 3 bases and J by 3 bases, 9 bases remained unmatched. The DNA of the CDR3 is TGCGCCAGCAGCCAGGCTAGCGGGGCGCCAATCTACGAGCAGTACTTC. It codes for CASSQASGAPIYEQYF.

The chain recombines TRBV20-1 with TRBJ1-4, with D unresolved. Germline assignment: CDR1 DFQATT and CDR2 SNEGSKA (reference sequence). The V gene lost 6 bases and the J gene lost 5 bases, with 7 bases spanning the gap. The CDR3 consists of 11 residues. CDR3 loop: CSAVRNEKLFF. The DNA for the CDR3 is TGCAGTGCAGTCAGAAATGAAAAACTGTTTTTT.

Only a few counts were recorded for this clone. V usage is TRBV30 and J usage is TRBJ1-1; D perhaps matches TRBD1 (6 bases). CDR1 GTSNPN and CDR2 SVGIG come from the germline V gene (reference sequence). The V and J ends lost 1 base and 1 base respectively, with 10 bases between them. CDR3 length: 14 residues. The CDR3 DNA is TGTGCCTGGAGTGGAGGGGGGTGGAACACTGAAGCTTTCTTT. This encodes CAWSGGGWNTEAFF.

The rearrangement joins TRBV7-9 to TRBJ2-2; D perhaps matches TRBD2 (5 bases). The germline gives CDR1 SEHNR, CDR2 FQNEAQ (reference sequence). The CDR3 length is 13 residues. Trimming removed 5 bases at V and 5 bases at J, with 9 bases between. CDR3 sequence (DNA): TGTGCCAGCAGCACCGAGGGAACCGGGGAGCTGTTTTTT. It is translated as CASSTEGTGELFF.

The chain uses TRBV2 and TRBJ2-1; 7 positions agree with TRBD2. The CDR3 consists of 14 residues. The germline gives CDR1 SNHLY, CDR2 FYNNEI. After removal of 8 bases from V and 1 base from J, the junction contained 5 bases not matched to a gene. The CDR3 spells CASGAGESYNEQFF. CDR3 bases: TGTGCCAGCGGGGCGGGAGAGTCCTACAATGAGCAGTTCTTC. Based on the CDR3 plus reference TRBV2 and TRBJ2-1, the full variable domain is EPEVTQTPSHQVTQMGQEVILRCVPISNHLYFYWYRQILGQKVEFLVSFYNNEISEKSEIFDDQFSVERPDGSNFTLKIRSTKLEDSAMYFCASGAGESYNEQFFGPGTRLTVL.

This clone was recorded a few times. This chain joins TRBV29-1 and TRBJ1-1; a possible D gene is TRBD1 (5 bases). Trimming pared 7 bases from V and 7 bases from J, leaving 16 bases between. The CDR3 spans 12 residues. Per the germline V gene, CDR1 is SQVTM and CDR2 is ANQGSEA. In DNA form, the CDR3 reads TGCAGCGCCGGGAGGGGTTTGGGTGAAGCTTTCTTT. Translated, it gives CSAGRGLGEAFF.

The chain has TRBV7-9 and TRBJ2-2; 11 bases match TRBD2. Germline trimming cut 5 bases from V and 6 bases from J; bases unmatched to any gene: 8. CDR3 length: 16 amino acids. The V gene's germline CDR1 is SEHNR and CDR2 FQNEAQ (reference sequence). The CDR3 region has the DNA TGTGCCAGCAGCCTACCGGGACTAGCGGTGGCCGGGGAGCTGTTTTTT. Translated: CASSLPGLAVAGELFF.

The rearrangement uses TRBV5-4 and TRBJ2-7; 11 bases align to TRBD2. The germline CDR1 and CDR2 sequences are SGHNT and YYREEE (reference sequence). The V gene end was trimmed by 3 bases and the J gene end by 5 bases; junction bases not matched to a gene: 7. The length of the CDR3 is 15 residues. CDR3 sequence: CASSSALAGGDEQYF. The CDR3 DNA follows: TGTGCCAGCAGCTCAGCCCTAGCGGGGGGCGACGAGCAGTACTTC.

V is TRBV6-6 and J is TRBJ2-1, with 8 bases identical to TRBD2. Trimming took 5 bases from V and 7 from J; bases not matched to a gene: 10. CDR1 and CDR2 from the germline V gene are MNHNY and SVGAGI (reference sequence). CDR3 size: 15 residues. CDR3 DNA sequence: TGTGCCAGCAGTAGCTCGGGACTAGTATCGAATGAGCAGTTCTTC. Translating it yields CASSSSGLVSNEQFF.

The table lists this clone with a count of one. This rearrangement joins TRBV7-9 to TRBJ2-1, with D possibly matching TRBD2 (5 bases). Germline V gene lookup returns CDR1 SEHNR and CDR2 FQNEAQ (reference sequence). CDR3 size: 14 residues. V lost 5 bases and J lost 6, with 14 bases in between. CDR3: CASSPSSSPNEQFF. The CDR3 DNA reads as TGTGCCAGCAGCCCTTCCTCTAGCCCCAATGAGCAGTTCTTC.

V and J are TRBV7-3 and TRBJ2-7; a possible D gene is TRBD1 (6 bases). Germline CDR1 reads SGHTA; CDR2 reads FQGTGA. There are 16 residues in the CDR3. The V end lost 1 base, the J end lost 3 bases, and 16 bases lay between the germline ends. The CDR3 DNA reads as TGTGCCAGCAGCTTAATGGGTACAGGGCTACACTACGAGCAGTACTTC. Translated, it gives CASSLMGTGLHYEQYF.

The chain joins TRBV19 to TRBJ2-3; 8 positions match TRBD2. J gave up 4 bases and V 1 base, and 7 bases lay outside the gene matches. Germline assignment: CDR1 LNHDA and CDR2 SQIVND (reference sequence). This CDR3 has 16 amino acids. The CDR3 DNA is TGTGCCAGTAGTATAGGCGACGGGAGGGAGGCAGATACGCAGTATTTT. It is translated as CASSIGDGREADTQYF.